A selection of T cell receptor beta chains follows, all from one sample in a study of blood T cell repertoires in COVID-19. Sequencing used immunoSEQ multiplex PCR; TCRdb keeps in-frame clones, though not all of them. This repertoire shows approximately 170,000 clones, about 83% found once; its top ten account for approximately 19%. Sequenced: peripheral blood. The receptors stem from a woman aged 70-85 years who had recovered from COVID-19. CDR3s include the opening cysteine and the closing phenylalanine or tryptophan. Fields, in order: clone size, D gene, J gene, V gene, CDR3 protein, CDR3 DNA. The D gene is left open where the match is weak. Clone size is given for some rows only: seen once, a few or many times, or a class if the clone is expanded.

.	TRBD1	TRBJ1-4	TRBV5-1	CASSPQGLGEKLFF	TGCGCCAGCAGCCCACAGGGGTTAGGCGAAAAACTGTTTTTT
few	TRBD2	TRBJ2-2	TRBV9	CASSFAGGHTGELFF	TGTGCCAGCAGCTTCGCGGGAGGTCACACCGGGGAGCTGTTTTTT
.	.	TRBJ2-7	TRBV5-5	CASSFRYEQYF	TGTGCCAGCAGCTTTCGCTACGAGCAGTACTTC
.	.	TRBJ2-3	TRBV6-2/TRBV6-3	CASSPRVGAGDTQYF	TGTGCCAGCAGTCCCAGGGTTGGGGCCGGGGATACGCAGTATTTT
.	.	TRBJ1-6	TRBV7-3	CASSQGLSPLHF	TGTGCCAGCAGCCAGGGGCTCTCACCCCTCCACTTT
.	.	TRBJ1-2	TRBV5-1	CASSSPRGKANYGYTF	TGCGCCAGCAGCTCCCCGAGGGGGAAAGCTAACTATGGCTACACCTTC
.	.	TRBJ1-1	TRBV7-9	CASSRTAAEAFF	TGTGCCAGCAGTCGGACAGCCGCTGAAGCTTTCTTT
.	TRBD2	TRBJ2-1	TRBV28	CASRRDYYNEQFF	TGTGCCAGCAGGCGGGACTACTACAATGAGCAGTTCTTC
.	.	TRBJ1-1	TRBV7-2	CASSLDRPEAFF	TGTGCCAGCAGCTTAGACAGGCCTGAAGCTTTCTTT
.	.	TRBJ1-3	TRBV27	CASSTIGGAPGNTIYF	TGTGCCAGCAGTACCATTGGGGGGGCGCCTGGAAACACCATATATTTT
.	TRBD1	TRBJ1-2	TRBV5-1	CASSRGQDYGYTF	TGCGCCAGCAGCAGGGGGCAGGACTATGGCTACACCTTC
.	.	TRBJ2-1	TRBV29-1	CSVGSGAPRNEQFF	TGCAGCGTTGGGTCAGGGGCGCCTCGGAATGAGCAGTTCTTC
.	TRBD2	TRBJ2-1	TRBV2	CASSDLRGGDEQFF	TGTGCCAGCAGCGACTTGCGGGGGGGCGATGAGCAGTTCTTC
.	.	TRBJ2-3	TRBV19	CASRGWGTDTQYF	TGTGCCAGCAGGGGCTGGGGCACAGATACGCAGTATTTT
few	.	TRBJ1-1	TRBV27	CASSFLLGQEAFF	TGTGCCAGCAGTTTCCTACTCGGACAGGAAGCTTTCTTT
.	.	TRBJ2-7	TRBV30	CAWSKGGARSYEQYF	TGTGCCTGGAGTAAGGGCGGGGCTCGCTCCTACGAGCAGTACTTC